The entry below gives a single T cell receptor (beta chain) sequence along with its context. Its antigen remains unidentified. CDR1 and CDR2 from the germline V gene are MNHEY and SVGEGT. This CDR3 is built from 15 residues. The V end was cut by 2 bases, the J end by 5 bases, with 15 bases between. These data are taken from a study of Ad26.COV2.S vaccination and SARS-CoV-2 variants. General study results and limits: Measures of TCR breadth and depth may have fallen short of total T cell responses.

Data came from immunoSEQ multiplex PCR; TCRdb stores just in-frame clones and leaves some out. The data show 320,000 or so clones, about nine tenths seen once. Treatment given: about 20 received Ad26.COV2.S at low or high dose, single or two shots; 5 received placebo; per-sample allocation not given. The samples date from day 63 after the first vaccine or placebo injection. Material: peripheral blood, obtained in a trial of Ad26.COV2.S vaccine versus placebo. This sequence was found in a person between 18 and 60 years old who received the Ad26.COV2.S COVID-19 vaccine or a placebo. V is TRBV6-2 or TRBV6-3 and J is TRBJ2-5, with a tentative D call TRBD2 (6 bases). Here the CDR3 DNA reads TGTGCCAGCAGTTACGAAGGGCGGGAATGGGAGACCCAGTACTTC. Amino acids: CASSYEGREWETQYF.